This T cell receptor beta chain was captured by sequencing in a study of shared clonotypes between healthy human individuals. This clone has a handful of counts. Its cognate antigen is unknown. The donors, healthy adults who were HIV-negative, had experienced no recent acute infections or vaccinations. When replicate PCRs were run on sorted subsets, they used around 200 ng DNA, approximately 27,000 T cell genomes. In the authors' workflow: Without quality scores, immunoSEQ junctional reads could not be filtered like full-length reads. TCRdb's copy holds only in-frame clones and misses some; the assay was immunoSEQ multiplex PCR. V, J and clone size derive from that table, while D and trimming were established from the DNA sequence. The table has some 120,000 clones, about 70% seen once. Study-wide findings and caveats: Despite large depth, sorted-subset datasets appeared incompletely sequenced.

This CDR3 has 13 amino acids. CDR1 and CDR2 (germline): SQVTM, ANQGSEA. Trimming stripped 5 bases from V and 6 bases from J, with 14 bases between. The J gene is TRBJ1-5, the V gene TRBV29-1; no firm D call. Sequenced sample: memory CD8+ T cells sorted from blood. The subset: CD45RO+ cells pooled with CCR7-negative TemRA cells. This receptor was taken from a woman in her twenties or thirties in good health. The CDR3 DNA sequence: TGCAGCGTTAGAACTACGGCGGGTCAGCCCCAGCATTTT. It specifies CSVRTTAGQPQHF.